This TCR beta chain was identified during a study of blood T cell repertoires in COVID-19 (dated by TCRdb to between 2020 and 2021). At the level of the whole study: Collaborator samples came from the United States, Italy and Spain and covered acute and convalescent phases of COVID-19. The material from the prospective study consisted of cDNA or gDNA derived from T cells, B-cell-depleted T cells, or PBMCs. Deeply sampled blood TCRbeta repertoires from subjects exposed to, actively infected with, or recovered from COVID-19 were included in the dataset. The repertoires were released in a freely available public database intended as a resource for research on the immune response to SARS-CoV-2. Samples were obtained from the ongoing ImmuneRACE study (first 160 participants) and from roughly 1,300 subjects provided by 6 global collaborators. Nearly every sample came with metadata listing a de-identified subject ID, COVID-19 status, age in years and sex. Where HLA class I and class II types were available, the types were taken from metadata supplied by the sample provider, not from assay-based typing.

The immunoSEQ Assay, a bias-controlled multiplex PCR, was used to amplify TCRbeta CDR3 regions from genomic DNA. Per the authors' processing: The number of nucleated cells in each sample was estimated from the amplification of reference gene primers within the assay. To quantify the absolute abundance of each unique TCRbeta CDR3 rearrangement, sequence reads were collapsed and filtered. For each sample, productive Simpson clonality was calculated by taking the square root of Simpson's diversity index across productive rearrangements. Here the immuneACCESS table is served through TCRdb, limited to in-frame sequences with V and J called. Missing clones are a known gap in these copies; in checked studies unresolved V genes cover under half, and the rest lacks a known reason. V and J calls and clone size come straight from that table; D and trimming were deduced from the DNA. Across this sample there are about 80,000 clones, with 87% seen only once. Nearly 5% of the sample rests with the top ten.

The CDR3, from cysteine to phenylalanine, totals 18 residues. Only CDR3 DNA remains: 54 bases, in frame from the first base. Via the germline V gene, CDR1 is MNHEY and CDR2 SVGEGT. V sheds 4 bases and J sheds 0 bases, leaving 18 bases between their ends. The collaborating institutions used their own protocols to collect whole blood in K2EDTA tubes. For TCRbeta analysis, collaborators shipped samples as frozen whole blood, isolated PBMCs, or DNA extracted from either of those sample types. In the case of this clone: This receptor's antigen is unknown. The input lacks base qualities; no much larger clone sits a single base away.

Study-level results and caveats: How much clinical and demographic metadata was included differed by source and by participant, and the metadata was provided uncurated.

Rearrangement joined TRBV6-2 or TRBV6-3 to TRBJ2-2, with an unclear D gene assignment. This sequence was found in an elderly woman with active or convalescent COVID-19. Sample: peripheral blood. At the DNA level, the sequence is TGTGCCAGCAGTTTCAACGTCGGCGTAAGCGCGAACACCGGGGAGCTGTTTTTT. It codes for CASSFNVGVSANTGELFF.